A single sample gave rise to the 23 T cell receptor beta chains below, sequenced in a study of blood T cell repertoires in COVID-19. The assay was immunoSEQ multiplex PCR, and TCRdb's table has in-frame clones only and misses some. This table has about 270,000 clones, 65% to 90% appearing once. Sequenced material: peripheral blood. The receptors come from a human donor in a cohort sampled during active COVID-19.

This clone was observed a few times. This chain joins TRBV7-9 and TRBJ2-1, with D perhaps TRBD1 (6 bases). The V gene's germline CDR1 is SEHNR and CDR2 FQNEAQ (reference sequence). V was clipped by 5 bases and J by 7 bases, with 12 bases between them. The CDR3 is made up of 13 amino acids. This chain's CDR3 is CASSPRGRNEQFF. CDR3 coding DNA: TGTGCCAGCAGCCCGAGGGGGAGAAATGAGCAGTTCTTC.

The V gene is TRBV12-3 or TRBV12-4, the J gene TRBJ1-5; tentatively, D is TRBD1 (6 bases). Trimming took 8 bases from V and 6 from J, leaving 11 bases between them. This CDR3 contains 12 residues. The CDR3 DNA follows: TGTGCCAGCGCAATAGGGGGTCAGCCCCAGCATTTT. It translates to CASAIGGQPQHF.

This chain links TRBV2 with TRBJ2-5, with TRBD1 identical over 9 bases. CDR1 SNHLY and CDR2 FYNNEI come from the germline V gene. Trimming at V came to 6 bases and at J to 5 bases, leaving 13 bases not matched to a gene. This CDR3 contains 16 residues. Written as DNA, the CDR3 is TGTGCCAGCAGAAATCGACAGGGGGTGCTTGGGGAGACCCAGTACTTC. Translating it yields CASRNRQGVLGETQYF.

This clone occurred once. This chain links TRBV7-9 with TRBJ2-5; 13 nucleotides match TRBD2. Unmatched junction bases numbered 7, after V lost 4 bases and J lost 5 bases. This CDR3 comprises 16 residues. Germline V gives CDR1 SEHNR, CDR2 FQNEAQ (reference sequence). The DNA for the CDR3 is TGTGCCAGCAGCTCCGGACTAGCGGGAGAGTCGGAGACCCAGTACTTC. Its translation is CASSSGLAGESETQYF.

J is TRBJ1-4 and V is TRBV3-1 (or the pseudogene TRBV3-2), with 7 bases aligning to TRBD1. This CDR3 contains 14 residues. CDR1 and CDR2 from the germline V gene are LGHDT and YNNKEL (reference sequence). The V and J ends lost 3 bases and 7 bases, in that order; junction bases with no gene match: 5. The CDR3 sequence: CASSHRGSGEKLFF. The CDR3 DNA reads as TGTGCCAGCAGCCACAGGGGGAGCGGTGAAAAACTGTTTTTT.

The chain couples TRBV5-6 to TRBJ1-4; 7 nucleotides match TRBD1. Germline values: CDR1 SGHDT, CDR2 YYEEEE. Trimming at V came to 4 bases and at J to 12 bases, leaving 15 bases not matched to a gene. The CDR3 is made up of 15 amino acids. CDR3 in amino acids: CASSRQGEGRTELFF. The CDR3 bases are TGTGCCAGCAGCCGACAGGGCGAGGGACGAACCGAACTGTTTTTT. Looking up the rest from reference TRBV5-6 and TRBJ1-4 gives the full variable domain: DAGVTQSPTHLIKTRGQQVTLRCSPKSGHDTVSWYQQALGQGPQFIFQYYEEEERQRGNFPDRFSGHQFPNYSSELNVNALLLGDSALYLCASSRQGEGRTELFFGSGTQLSVL.

This sequence joins TRBV16 and TRBJ1-2, with 7 bases matching TRBD1. The CDR3 is 15 amino acids. Germline V gives CDR1 KGHSY, CDR2 FQNENV. V gave up 0 bases and J gave up 5 bases; unmatched junction bases: 6. Here the CDR3 reads CASSQSRQGQYGYTF. CDR3 coding DNA: TGTGCCAGCAGCCAATCGAGACAGGGTCAATATGGCTACACCTTC.

This chain joins TRBV13 and TRBJ1-1; D is possibly TRBD1 (5 bases). CDR3 length: 15 amino acids. Trimming took off 6 bases at V and 1 base at J, with 15 bases between the two ends. Per the germline V gene, CDR1 is PRHDT and CDR2 is FYEKMQ (reference sequence). This CDR3 reads CASRRSGGRNTEAFF. In DNA form, the CDR3 reads TGTGCCAGCAGGCGATCCGGGGGTCGGAACACTGAAGCTTTCTTT.

The table lists this clone with a few counts. V gene TRBV7-9 combines with J gene TRBJ1-1, with D perhaps matching TRBD1 (5 bases). This CDR3 spans 12 amino acids. V was pared by 1 base and J by 7 bases, with 7 bases between. Germline CDR1 reads SEHNR; CDR2 reads FQNEAQ (reference sequence). The DNA for the CDR3 is TGTGCCAGCAGCTTAGGACAGCTTGAAGCTTTCTTT. Protein: CASSLGQLEAFF. Full variable domain (rest looked up from reference TRBV7-9 and TRBJ1-1): DTGVSQNPRHKITKRGQNVTFRCDPISEHNRLYWYRQTLGQGPEFLTYFQNEAQLEKSRLLSDRFSAERPKGSFSTLEIQRTEQGDSAMYLCASSLGQLEAFFGQGTRLTVV.

The gene calls are TRBV30 and TRBJ2-2; TRBD2 matches 7 bases. The V and J ends lost 3 bases and 3 bases, in that order; junction bases with no gene match: 1. CDR3 length: 13 residues. The germline CDR1 and CDR2 sequences are GTSNPN and SVGIG (reference sequence). CDR3 sequence reads: CAWRREYTGELFF. CDR3 sequence (DNA): TGTGCCTGGAGGCGGGAGTACACCGGGGAGCTGTTTTTT. Together with reference TRBV30 and TRBJ2-2, the CDR3 gives the full variable domain: SQTIHQWPATLVQPVGSPLSLECTVEGTSNPNLYWYRQAAGRGLQLLFYSVGIGQISSEVPQNLSASRPQDRQFILSSKKLLLSDSGFYLCAWRREYTGELFFGEGSRLTVL.

This clone appeared once. The rearrangement joins TRBV3-1 (or the pseudogene TRBV3-2) to TRBJ2-1, with D uncertain. The CDR3 runs 12 residues. Trimming took off 4 bases at V and 5 bases at J, with 6 bases between the two ends. Germline V gene data show CDR1 as LGHDT and CDR2 as YNNKEL (reference sequence). CDR3 DNA: TGTGCCAGCAGCCGGGCTAACAATGAGCAGTTCTTC. Its translation: CASSRANNEQFF.

The chain links TRBV5-4 to TRBJ2-7; 9 bases fit TRBD1. CDR3 size: 16 residues. The germline CDR1 and CDR2 sequences are SGHNT and YYREEE (reference sequence). V dropped 4 bases and J dropped 4; count of bases not matched to a gene: 12. In DNA form, the CDR3 reads TGTGCCAGCAGCCCGGGGGGACAGGGAACAATTTACGAGCAGTACTTC. Its protein is CASSPGGQGTIYEQYF.

The sample holds one count of this clone. The chain uses TRBV4-3 and TRBJ2-3; no definite D call. The CDR3 spans 14 residues. Trimming left V 3 bases short and J 4 bases short, with 11 bases between. Germline CDR1 is LGHNA and CDR2 is YSLEER. The CDR3 sequence is CASSQVRESDTQYF. CDR3 nucleotide sequence: TGCGCCAGCAGCCAGGTACGAGAGTCAGATACGCAGTATTTT.

The rearrangement uses TRBV5-6 and TRBJ1-4, with TRBD1 as a possible D gene (6 bases). Germline values: CDR1 SGHDT, CDR2 YYEEEE. CDR3 length equals 18 residues. V was clipped by 3 bases and J by 0 bases, with 18 bases between them. CDR3 nucleotide sequence: TGTGCCAGCAGCTATAAAACGACAGGCTTTGCAACTAATGAAAAACTGTTTTTT. It codes for CASSYKTTGFATNEKLFF.

The rearrangement joins TRBV7-2 to TRBJ2-1, with unresolved D. Trimming removed 3 bases from V and 4 bases from J, with 4 bases in between. CDR3 size: 12 residues. CDR1 and CDR2 (germline): SGHTA, FQGNSA. CDR3 in amino acids: CASSFQYNEQFF. CDR3 in DNA: TGTGCCAGCAGCTTTCAATACAATGAGCAGTTCTTC.

The V and J genes are TRBV27 and TRBJ1-6; D is ambiguous. The CDR3 covers 15 residues. Per germline, CDR1 MNHEY and CDR2 SMNVEV (reference sequence). V was shortened by 7 bases and J by 5 bases, with 15 bases between the two germline ends. In DNA form, the CDR3 reads TGTGCCAGCACCCAGACATCCCTGCATAATTCACCCCTCCACTTT. Translated, it gives CASTQTSLHNSPLHF.

The chain has TRBV3-1 (or the pseudogene TRBV3-2) and TRBJ2-7; 11 nucleotides agree with TRBD2. Looked up from germline, CDR1 is LGHDT and CDR2 is YNNKEL (reference sequence). Trimming at V came to 6 bases and at J to 1 base, leaving 11 bases not matched to a gene. This CDR3 region has 17 residues. In DNA form, the CDR3 reads TGTGCCAGCAGTGGCACTAGCGGGAGAAGAGGATCCTACGAGCAGTACTTC. Translating gives CASSGTSGRRGSYEQYF.

Concerning this clone itself: Other DNA sequences in the same sample also yield this CDR3. The chain has TRBV24-1 and TRBJ2-1, with D possibly being TRBD1 (6 bases). Trimming shortened V by 9 bases and J by 6 bases, and 8 bases separated the two germline ends. The germline gives CDR1 KGHDR, CDR2 SFDVKD. The CDR3 is 11 amino acids. The CDR3 nucleotides read TGTGCCACCGGGACACTCAATGAGCAGTTCTTC. Translation: CATGTLNEQFF.

This clone occurred once. This chain uses TRBV6-1 with TRBJ1-5; D gene unclear. The germline V and J ends were trimmed by 3 bases and 6 bases, with 9 bases remaining between them. Looked up from germline, CDR1 is MNHNS and CDR2 is SASEGT. The CDR3 is 13 residues long. For the CDR3, the DNA is TGTGCCAGCAGTGACCTAGGTGGTCAGCCCCAGCATTTT. It is translated as CASSDLGGQPQHF.

V gene TRBV28 combines with J gene TRBJ1-6; a possible D gene is TRBD1 (6 bases). The CDR3 has 13 amino acids. The germline gives CDR1 MDHEN, CDR2 SYDVKM. V was pared by 6 bases and J by 10 bases, with 13 bases between. This CDR3 reads CASRSTGLSPLHF. CDR3 nucleotide sequence: TGTGCCAGCAGGTCGACAGGCTTATCACCCCTCCACTTT.

V gene TRBV4-2 combines with J gene TRBJ1-5; possibly TRBD1 for D (5 bases). Germline V lookup: CDR1 LGHNA, CDR2 YNFKEQ. V was shortened by 0 bases and J by 5 bases, with 11 bases between the two germline ends. This CDR3 has 15 residues. This CDR3 reads CASSQDVGRDQPQHF. CDR3 in DNA: TGTGCCAGCAGCCAAGATGTTGGCAGGGATCAGCCCCAGCATTTT.

This clone appeared a single time. This chain links TRBV5-4 with TRBJ2-3, with a weak D call TRBD1 (6 bases). The CDR3 sequence is 14 residues long. Germline CDR1 SGHNT, CDR2 YYREEE (reference sequence). Deletions cut 1 base from V and 7 bases from J, with 13 bases between. CDR3 region: CASSLKQGENTQYF. The DNA of the CDR3 is TGTGCCAGCAGCTTGAAACAGGGTGAAAATACGCAGTATTTT.

The V gene is TRBV14, the J gene TRBJ1-1; D ambiguous. CDR1 is SGHDN, CDR2 FVKESK, per germline. The V and J ends lost 0 bases and 0 bases respectively, with 11 bases between them. There are 16 residues in the CDR3. CDR3 nucleotides: TGTGCCAGCAGCCAAGACAGGTTCACGATGAACACTGAAGCTTTCTTT. Amino acids: CASSQDRFTMNTEAFF.